These 13 T cell receptor beta chains were sequenced from one sample in a study of blood T cell repertoires in COVID-19. Method: immunoSEQ multiplex PCR; TCRdb's copy keeps in-frame clones and lacks some. The table shows some 99,000 clones, with about 87% occurring only once. The material sequenced was peripheral blood. The receptors were sampled from a woman aged 45-65 years with acute or convalescent COVID-19.

The chain is built from TRBV5-1 and TRBJ1-2; tentative D call: TRBD1 (5 bases). Germline CDR1 reads SGHRS; CDR2 reads YFSETQ. The CDR3 has 13 amino acids. Trimming took 4 bases from V and 0 from J, leaving 7 bases between them. The CDR3 DNA reads TGCGCCAGCAGCCAGGGTCCTAACTATGGCTACACCTTC. It codes for CASSQGPNYGYTF.

The genes are TRBV14 and TRBJ1-1; D uncertain. V shed 1 base and J shed 8 bases, with 8 bases lying between them. This CDR3 contains 12 residues. Germline V CDR1 and CDR2: SGHDN, FVKESK. CDR3 sequence: CASSQVYGEAFF. The CDR3 DNA sequence: TGTGCCAGCAGCCAAGTGTACGGGGAAGCTTTCTTT.

This clone was seen a single time. The chain employs TRBV24-1 and TRBJ2-3; TRBD2 matches at 7 bases. J lost 6 bases, V lost 7 bases, and 15 bases had no gene match. CDR3 length: 16 residues. The germline V gene has CDR1 KGHDR and CDR2 SFDVKD. The CDR3 sequence: CATSAGGGLTADTQYF. The CDR3 bases are TGTGCCACCAGCGCTGGGGGGGGACTAACGGCGGATACGCAGTATTTT.

The chain recombines TRBV19 with TRBJ2-7, with D tentatively TRBD2 (6 bases). In germline, CDR1 is LNHDA, CDR2 SQIVND (reference sequence). This CDR3 has 16 residues. V was trimmed by 2 bases and J by 4 bases, leaving 18 bases between them. The DNA of the CDR3 is TGTGCCAGTAGTATAAGGGGATCACGGGGGTGGTACGAGCAGTACTTC. Its translation: CASSIRGSRGWYEQYF.

This chain connects TRBV5-1 to TRBJ1-3; TRBD1 agrees at 7 bases. CDR1 and CDR2 from the germline V gene are SGHRS and YFSETQ. The V segment lost 4 bases and the J segment 0 bases; nucleotides outside the gene matches: 4. The CDR3 spans 15 residues. CDR3 region: CASSPQGDSGNTIYF. Written as DNA, the CDR3 is TGCGCCAGCAGCCCCCAGGGGGACTCTGGAAACACCATATATTTT. Combining the CDR3 with reference TRBV5-1 and TRBJ1-3 gives the whole variable domain KAGVTQTPRYLIKTRGQQVTLSCSPISGHRSVSWYQQTPGQGLQFLFEYFSETQRNKGNFPGRFSGRQFSNSRSEMNVSTLELGDSALYLCASSPQGDSGNTIYFGEGSWLTVV.

The CDR3 sequence: CASSLNRINEKLFF. For the CDR3, the DNA is TGTGCCAGCAGCTTGAACAGAATTAATGAAAAACTGTTTTTT. This rearrangement joins TRBV11-2 to TRBJ1-4; D ambiguous. The CDR3 extends over 14 amino acids. V was shortened by 3 bases and J by 4 bases, with 9 bases between the two germline ends. Germline V CDR1 and CDR2: SGHAT, FQNNGV. Using reference TRBV11-2 and TRBJ1-4 for the parts outside the CDR3, the full variable domain is EAGVAQSPRYKIIEKRQSVAFWCNPISGHATLYWYQQILGQGPKLLIQFQNNGVVDDSQLPKDRFSAERLKGVDSTLKIQPAKLEDSAVYLCASSLNRINEKLFFGSGTQLSVL.

The genes are TRBV4-2 and TRBJ1-1; D might be TRBD1 (6 bases). V lost 3 bases and J 4 bases, leaving 18 bases between the germline ends. The CDR3 spans 16 residues. Germline CDR1 reads LGHNA; CDR2 reads YNFKEQ. The CDR3 region has the DNA TGTGCCAGCAGCCAGAGAACGACAGGCGATGGCACTGAAGCTTTCTTT. It codes for CASSQRTTGDGTEAFF.

This clone appeared once. V and J are TRBV11-2 and TRBJ2-1; a weak D match, TRBD1 (5 bases). The germline CDR1 and CDR2 sequences are SGHAT and FQNNGV. The V gene lost 2 bases and the J gene lost 10 bases, with 6 bases spanning the gap. The CDR3 is 11 residues long. CDR3 region: CASSLWGEQFF. The CDR3 DNA follows: TGTGCCAGCAGCTTATGGGGCGAGCAGTTCTTC.

V gene TRBV18 combines with J gene TRBJ1-1; weak D call: TRBD1 (6 bases). CDR1 and CDR2 from the germline V gene are KGHSH and LQKENI. V dropped 1 base and J dropped 3 bases, with 18 bases sitting between them. This CDR3 contains 17 residues. The CDR3 reads CASSPLQGVVGDTEAFF. CDR3 DNA: TGTGCCAGCTCACCACTACAGGGTGTTGTCGGGGACACTGAAGCTTTCTTT.

This chain uses TRBV6-5 with TRBJ1-2, with D possibly TRBD1 on 5 matching bases. Germline V gene data show CDR1 as MNHEY and CDR2 as SVGAGI. Between the trimmed V and J ends, which lost 2 bases and 4 bases, there was a span of 14 bases. This CDR3 has 15 residues. The CDR3 DNA reads TGTGCCAGCAGTTACCGGGGGGTAACGACCTATGGCTACACCTTC. Its protein is CASSYRGVTTYGYTF.

This rearrangement joins TRBV5-1 to TRBJ2-7; 7 bases match TRBD1. V was clipped by 1 base and J by 8 bases; unmatched bases: 9. This CDR3 is built from 14 residues. Germline loops: CDR1 SGHRS, CDR2 YFSETQ. The CDR3 spells CASSLSGTDPQQYF. The CDR3 nucleotides read TGCGCCAGCAGCTTGTCCGGGACAGATCCTCAGCAGTACTTC.

Here the CDR3 reads CASSLQGASFQPQHF. CDR3 nucleotide sequence: TGTGCCAGTAGCCTACAGGGGGCTAGCTTTCAGCCCCAGCATTTT. The chain employs TRBV19 and TRBJ1-5; TRBD1 matches 9 bases. V lost 6 bases to trimming and J lost 6 bases; unmatched junction nucleotides: 9. Germline CDR1 LNHDA, CDR2 SQIVND (reference sequence). This CDR3 has 15 residues.

The chain joins TRBV23-1 to TRBJ1-2; no clear D gene. TRBV23-1 is assigned to the ORF class and has an uncertain function. V dropped 6 bases and J dropped 2 bases, with 13 bases sitting between them. The CDR3 has 14 residues. The CDR3 sequence: CASRPPGLNYGYTF. CDR3 nucleotides: TGCGCCAGCAGGCCCCCCGGTCTGAACTATGGCTACACCTTC.